Listed below are T cell receptor beta chains from one sample, sequenced in a study of blood T cell repertoires in COVID-19. Some clones are missing from TCRdb's copy, which holds only in-frame ones; the method was immunoSEQ multiplex PCR. This sample carries a few hundred thousand clones, around four fifths of them seen once, and the ten largest clones take 4.1%. Material for sequencing was peripheral blood. These receptors were obtained from a woman between 45 and 60 years old with active or convalescent COVID-19. The conserved cysteine and the conserved F or W are not part of the CDR3 here. Fields, in order: V gene, CDR3 protein.

V: TRBV6-1; CDR3: ASSATSGRFLNEQF
V: TRBV19; CDR3: ASSLTGDYGYT
V: TRBV5-4; CDR3: ASGWDRGDQPQH
V: TRBV3-1/TRBV3-2; CDR3: ASSRSSGGNTIY
V: TRBV9; CDR3: ASSVAPGQGTEAF
V: TRBV14; CDR3: ASSAKIGGAAWAF
V: TRBV6-4; CDR3: ASSPSGRGNEQF
V: TRBV19; CDR3: ASSMPTGVGNSPLH
V: TRBV5-1; CDR3: ASSTGTSGRTDTQY
V: TRBV10-3; CDR3: AIRDRRTGELF
V: TRBV5-1; CDR3: ASSLDTGGYPSYNEQF
V: TRBV28; CDR3: ASIGNERFEAF
V: TRBV5-1; CDR3: ASSYRTSVSYNEQF
V: TRBV7-2; CDR3: ASSLFHFRQGVNQPQH
V: TRBV18; CDR3: ASLMDRNTEAF